This passage covers 10 T cell receptor beta chains from one sample sequenced in a study of T-cell reconstitution after alpha-beta-depleted transplantation in children. TCRbeta library construction was performed incorporating unique molecular identifiers. TCRdb recomputed calls from the PCR reads with MiXCR, one row per CDR3 protein. The sample shows 450,000 to 550,000 distinct CDR3 sequences, roughly 10% of them seen only once. The source material was PBMCs, mostly from graft donor cells, sampled 180 days after TCRalphabeta/CD19-depleted stem cell transplant. These receptor sequences come from a female patient between 2 and 15 years old who had a stem cell transplant for aplastic anemia, so the T cells may come from the graft donor.

This rearrangement joins TRBV20-1 to TRBJ2-3; TRBD1 is a possible D gene (6 bases). The V end was cut by 8 bases, the J end by 5 bases, with 11 bases between. The CDR3 totals 11 residues. CDR1 is DFQATT, CDR2 SNEGSKA, per germline (reference sequence). CDR3 DNA sequence: TGCAGTCCTGGCAGGGGAGATACGCAGTATTTT. Protein sequence: CSPGRGDTQYF.

The V and J genes are TRBV24-1 and TRBJ2-1, with 14 bases identical to TRBD2. This CDR3 spans 17 amino acids. Germline-derived CDR1 and CDR2 are KGHDR and SFDVKD. Germline trimming cut 0 bases from V and 9 bases from J; bases unmatched to any gene: 6. CDR3 sequence: CATSDLWGTSGSGEQFF. The DNA for the CDR3 is TGTGCCACCAGTGATTTGTGGGGGACTAGCGGGAGCGGTGAGCAGTTCTTC.

This chain links TRBV19 with TRBJ2-1, with 7 bases lining up with TRBD2. This CDR3 is built from 16 residues. V lost 4 bases and J lost 8; bases outside the gene matches: 14. Germline CDR1 reads LNHDA; CDR2 reads SQIVND (reference sequence). The CDR3 nucleotides read TGTGCCAGTAGTAGCCCTAGCGGACGTCTCTGGGATGAGCAGTTCTTC. Translated, it gives CASSSPSGRLWDEQFF.

This chain joins TRBV27 and TRBJ2-7; a possible D gene is TRBD1 (5 bases). Germline loops: CDR1 MNHEY, CDR2 SMNVEV (reference sequence). Trimming left V 6 bases short and J 2 bases short, with 20 bases between. CDR3 size: 16 residues. The DNA for the CDR3 is TGTGCCAGCAGCCTCATCGCCCCAAAGGGGACCTACGAGCAGTACGTC. Amino acids: CASSLIAPKGTYEQYV.

J is TRBJ2-3 and V is TRBV18; maybe TRBD1 (6 bases). Germline-derived CDR1 and CDR2 are KGHSH and LQKENI. The CDR3 runs 11 residues. The germline V and J ends were trimmed by 8 bases and 4 bases, with 7 bases remaining between them. CDR3 in amino acids: CASNRADTQYF. The CDR3 region has the DNA TGTGCCAGCAACAGGGCAGATACGCAGTATTTT. Filled out from reference TRBV18 and TRBJ2-3, the complete variable domain reads NAGVMQNPRHLVRRRGQEARLRCSPMKGHSHVYWYRQLPEEGLKFMVYLQKENIIDESGMPKERFSAEFPKEGPSILRIQQVVRGDSAAYFCASNRADTQYFGPGTRLTVL.

This clonotype was seen ten or more times. V usage is TRBV20-1 and J usage is TRBJ2-7; 15 nucleotides line up with TRBD2. Germline V gives CDR1 DFQATT, CDR2 SNEGSKA (reference sequence). After removal of 1 base from V and 0 bases from J, the junction contained 1 base not matched to a gene. The CDR3 loop spans 16 amino acids. The DNA for the CDR3 is TGCAGTGCTAGAGGGACTAGCGGGAGGGACTCCTACGAGCAGTACTTC. It translates to CSARGTSGRDSYEQYF.

This clonotype was recorded a few times. The chain is built from TRBV28 and TRBJ2-3; D is uncertain. Trimming removed 7 bases from V and 2 bases from J, with 16 bases in between. CDR3 length: 15 residues. Germline V CDR1 and CDR2: MDHEN, SYDVKM. The CDR3 sequence is CASNVKETFTDTQYF. DNA for the CDR3: TGTGCCAGCAACGTTAAGGAGACCTTCACAGATACGCAGTATTTT.

This clonotype was detected a few times. The chain recombines TRBV10-3 with TRBJ2-5; D not certain. This CDR3 spans 11 amino acids. From germline, CDR1 is ENHRY and CDR2 SYGVKD. Trimming shortened V by 4 bases and J by 5 bases, and 5 bases separated the two germline ends. The chain's CDR3 is CAISVEETQYF. The CDR3 bases are TGTGCCATCAGTGTAGAGGAGACCCAGTACTTC.

The chain carries TRBV7-2 and TRBJ1-2, with D maybe TRBD1 (6 bases). Trimming left V 5 bases short and J 8 bases short, with 15 bases between. The length of the CDR3 is 13 residues. The V gene's germline CDR1 is SGHTA and CDR2 FQGNSA. The DNA of the CDR3 is TGTGCCAGCAGCAACCCGGGGGGCAGCGGCTACACCTTC. This translates into CASSNPGGSGYTF.

The genes are TRBV12-3 or TRBV12-4 and TRBJ2-5; 7 nucleotides line up with TRBD2. V dropped 5 bases and J dropped 5; count of bases not matched to a gene: 11. CDR3 length: 15 amino acids. CDR3 nucleotide sequence: TGTGCCAGCAGTCCCTCCGGCGGGAGCGTGGAGACCCAGTACTTC. As protein: CASSPSGGSVETQYF.